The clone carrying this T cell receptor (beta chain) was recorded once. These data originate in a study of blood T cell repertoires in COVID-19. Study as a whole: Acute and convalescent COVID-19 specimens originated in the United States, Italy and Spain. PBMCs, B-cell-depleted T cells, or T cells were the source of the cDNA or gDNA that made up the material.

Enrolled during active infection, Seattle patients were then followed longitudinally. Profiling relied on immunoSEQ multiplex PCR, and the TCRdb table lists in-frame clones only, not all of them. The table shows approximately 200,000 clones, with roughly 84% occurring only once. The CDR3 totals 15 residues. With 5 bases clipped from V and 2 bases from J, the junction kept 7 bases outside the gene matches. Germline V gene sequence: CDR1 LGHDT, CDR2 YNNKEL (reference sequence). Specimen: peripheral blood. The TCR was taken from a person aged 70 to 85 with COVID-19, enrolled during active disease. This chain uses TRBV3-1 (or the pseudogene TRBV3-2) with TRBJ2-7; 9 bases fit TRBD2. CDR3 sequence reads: CASSFRLAETYEQYF. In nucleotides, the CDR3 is TGTGCCAGCAGCTTCCGACTAGCGGAGACCTACGAGCAGTACTTC.